This TCR beta chain stems from a study of blood T cell repertoires in COVID-19. Study overall: Acute and convalescent COVID-19 samples came from the United States, Italy and Spain. PBMCs, B-cell-depleted T cells, or T cells provided the cDNA or gDNA that made up the material.

Original methodology: Reference gene primer amplification in the assay estimated nucleated cell counts. The assay was immunoSEQ multiplex PCR, and TCRdb's table has in-frame clones only and misses some. That table gives V, J and clone size, and the DNA gave D and trimming. In the table there are 120,000 to 150,000 clones, over 60% of which are singletons. This CDR3 is built from 14 residues. With 3 bases clipped from V and 2 bases from J, the junction kept 4 bases outside the gene matches. The V gene's germline CDR1 is MDHEN and CDR2 SYDVKM. The rearrangement joins TRBV28 to TRBJ2-7, with 7 bases matching TRBD2. The material sequenced was peripheral blood. This clonotype originated in a man aged 50 to 59 with acute or convalescent COVID-19. For the CDR3, the DNA is TGTGCCAGCAGTTTTTACGGGAGGACCTACGAGCAGTACTTC. Its translation: CASSFYGRTYEQYF.